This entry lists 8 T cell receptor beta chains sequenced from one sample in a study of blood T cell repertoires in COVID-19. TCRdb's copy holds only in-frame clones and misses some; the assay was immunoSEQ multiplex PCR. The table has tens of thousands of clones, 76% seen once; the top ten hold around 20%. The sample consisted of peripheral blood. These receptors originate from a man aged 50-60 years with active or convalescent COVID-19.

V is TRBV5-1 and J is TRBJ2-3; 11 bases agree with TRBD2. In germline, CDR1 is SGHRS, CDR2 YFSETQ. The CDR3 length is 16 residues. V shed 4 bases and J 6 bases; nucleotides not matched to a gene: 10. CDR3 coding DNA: TGCGCCAGCAGCAAGGGACTAGCGGTGGATCGGGATACGCAGTATTTT. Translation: CASSKGLAVDRDTQYF.

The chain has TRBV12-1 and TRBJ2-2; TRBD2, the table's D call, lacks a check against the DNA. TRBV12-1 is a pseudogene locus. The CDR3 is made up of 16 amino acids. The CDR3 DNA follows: TGTGCCAGCAGCGTCTACTTATCCGCGAACACCGGGGAGCTGTTTTTT. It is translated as CASSVYLSANTGELFF.

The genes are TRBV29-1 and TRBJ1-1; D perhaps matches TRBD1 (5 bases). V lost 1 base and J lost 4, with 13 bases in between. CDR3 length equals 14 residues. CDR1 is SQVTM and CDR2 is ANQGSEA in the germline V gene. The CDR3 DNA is TGCAGCGTTGAAGGGACATCAAGGGGCACTGAAGCTTTCTTT. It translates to CSVEGTSRGTEAFF.

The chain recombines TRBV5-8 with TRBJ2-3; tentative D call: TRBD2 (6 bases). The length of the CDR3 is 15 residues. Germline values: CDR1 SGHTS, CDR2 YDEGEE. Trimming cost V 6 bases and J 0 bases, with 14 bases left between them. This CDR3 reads CASTLTGLSTDTQYF. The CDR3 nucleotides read TGTGCCAGCACCCTCACGGGACTCAGCACAGATACGCAGTATTTT.

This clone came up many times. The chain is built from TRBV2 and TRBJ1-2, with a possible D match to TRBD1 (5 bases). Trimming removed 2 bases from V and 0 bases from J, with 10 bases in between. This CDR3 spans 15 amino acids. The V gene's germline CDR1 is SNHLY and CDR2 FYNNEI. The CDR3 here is CASSEFTGANYGYTF. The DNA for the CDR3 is TGTGCCAGCAGTGAATTTACAGGCGCTAACTATGGCTACACCTTC.

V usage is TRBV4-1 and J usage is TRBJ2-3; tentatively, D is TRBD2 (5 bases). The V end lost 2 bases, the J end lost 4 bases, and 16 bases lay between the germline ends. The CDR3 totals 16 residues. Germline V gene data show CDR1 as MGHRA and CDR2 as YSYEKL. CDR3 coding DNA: TGCGCCAGCAGCCAACCCCGAGGGCAGGTCTCAGATACGCAGTATTTT. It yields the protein CASSQPRGQVSDTQYF.

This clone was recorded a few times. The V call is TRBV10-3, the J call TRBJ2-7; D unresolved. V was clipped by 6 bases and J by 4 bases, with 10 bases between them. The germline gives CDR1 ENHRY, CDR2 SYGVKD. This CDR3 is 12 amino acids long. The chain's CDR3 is CAISRTVYEQYF. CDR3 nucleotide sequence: TGTGCCATCAGCCGTACTGTTTACGAGCAGTACTTC.

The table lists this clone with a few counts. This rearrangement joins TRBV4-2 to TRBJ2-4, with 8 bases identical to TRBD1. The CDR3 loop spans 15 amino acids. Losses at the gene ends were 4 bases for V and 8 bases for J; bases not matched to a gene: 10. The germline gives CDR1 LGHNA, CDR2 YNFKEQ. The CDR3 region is CASSPGTGISDIQYF. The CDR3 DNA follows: TGTGCCAGCAGCCCTGGGACAGGCATATCAGACATTCAGTACTTC.